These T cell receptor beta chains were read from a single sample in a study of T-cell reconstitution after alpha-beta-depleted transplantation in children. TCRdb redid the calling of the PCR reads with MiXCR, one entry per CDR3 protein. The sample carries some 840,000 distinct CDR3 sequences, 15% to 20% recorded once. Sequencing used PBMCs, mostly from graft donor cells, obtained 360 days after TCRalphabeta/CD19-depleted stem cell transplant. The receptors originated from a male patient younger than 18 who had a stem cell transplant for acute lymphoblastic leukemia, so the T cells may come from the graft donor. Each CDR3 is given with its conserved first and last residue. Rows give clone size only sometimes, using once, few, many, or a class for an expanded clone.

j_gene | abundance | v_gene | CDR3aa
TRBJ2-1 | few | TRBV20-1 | CSARDGTGYNEQFF
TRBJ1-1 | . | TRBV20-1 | CSARWEFDEAFF
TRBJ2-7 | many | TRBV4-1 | CASSQELGTRGEQYF
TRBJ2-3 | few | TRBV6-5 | CASSYGGLTDTQYF
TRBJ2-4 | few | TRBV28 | CASSLFLGPNPGLAKNIQYF
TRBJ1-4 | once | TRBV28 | CASSLDYMTNEKLFF
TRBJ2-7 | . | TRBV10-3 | CAISESGTRAYEQYF
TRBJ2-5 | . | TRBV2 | CASSERHPRQETQYF
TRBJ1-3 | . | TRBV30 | CAWSPNTSGNTIYF
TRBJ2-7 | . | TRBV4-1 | CASSQERGSYEQYF
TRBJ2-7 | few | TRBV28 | CASSEGHPYEQYF
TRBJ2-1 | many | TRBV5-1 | CASSITRRLVNEQFF
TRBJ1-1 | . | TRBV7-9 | CASSFFWGPFF
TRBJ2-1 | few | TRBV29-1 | CSVVSVVVPREQFF
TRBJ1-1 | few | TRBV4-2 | CASSQVGHMNTEAFF
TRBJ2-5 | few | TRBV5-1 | CASSLGLYRGNQETQYF
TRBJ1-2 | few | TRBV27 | CASSLSSRVGGYTF
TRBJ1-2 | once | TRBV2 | CASSEASPIYGYTF
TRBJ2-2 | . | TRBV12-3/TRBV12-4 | CASAFTGELFF
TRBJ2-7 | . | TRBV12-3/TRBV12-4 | CASSLVRHREQYF
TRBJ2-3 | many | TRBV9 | CASGGLVADTQYF
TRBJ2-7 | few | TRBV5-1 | CASSLDTESRPYEQYF
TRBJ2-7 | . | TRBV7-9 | CASSLDPGQGSYEQYF
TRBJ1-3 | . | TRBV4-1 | CASRGKDGNTIYF
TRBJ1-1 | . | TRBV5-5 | CASTNPGLGLEAFF
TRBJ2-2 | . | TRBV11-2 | CASSPVGADPSPTGELFF
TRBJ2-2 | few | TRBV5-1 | CASSWGRFGSSSPGELFF
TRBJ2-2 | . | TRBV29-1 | CSVEGTSRTNTGELFF
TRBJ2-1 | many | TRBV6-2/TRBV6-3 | CASRRTGERNEQFF
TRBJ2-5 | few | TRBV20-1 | CSARDIANVRETQYF
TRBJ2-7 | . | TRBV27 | CASSFVTATYEQYF
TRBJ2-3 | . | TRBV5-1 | CASSLGLAGFLTDTQYF
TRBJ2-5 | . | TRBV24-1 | CATGLRRQLQETQYF
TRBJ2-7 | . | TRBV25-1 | CASDTTGGDEQYF
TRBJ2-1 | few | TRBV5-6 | CASSLVLDSGAWDNEQFF
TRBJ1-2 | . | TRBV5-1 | CASSLRDRGDYGYTF
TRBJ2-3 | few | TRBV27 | CASSRRGPDTQYF
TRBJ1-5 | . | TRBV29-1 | CSAAVDRVGNQPQHF